Reported below is one TCR beta chain. The entry originates in a study of blood T cell repertoires in COVID-19. Study in general: The United States, Italy and Spain were the sources of the acute and convalescent COVID-19 samples. Sample material is recorded as cDNA or gDNA derived from T cells, B-cell-depleted T cells, or PBMCs.

Study processing details: Estimates of nucleated cell counts were drawn from the amplification of reference gene primers. Generated by immunoSEQ multiplex PCR, the TCRdb table keeps only in-frame clones and is missing some. Clone size and V and J calls were adopted from that table, with D and trimming inferred from the DNA. In the table there are about 190,000 clones, approximately 80% of which are singletons. The CDR3 is made up of 15 amino acids. The germline V gene has CDR1 SGHRS and CDR2 YFSETQ. V lost 4 bases, J lost 8 bases, and 9 bases stayed unmatched. Sequencing used peripheral blood. The rearrangement links TRBV5-1 to TRBJ2-7, with 13 nucleotides matching TRBD2. This clonotype was sampled from a man in his sixties with acute or convalescent COVID-19. The DNA of the CDR3 is TGCGCCAGCAGCCCCCCGGGACTAGCGGGATGGCAGCAGTACTTC. Translating it yields CASSPPGLAGWQQYF. Together with reference TRBV5-1 and TRBJ2-7, the CDR3 gives the full variable domain: KAGVTQTPRYLIKTRGQQVTLSCSPISGHRSVSWYQQTPGQGLQFLFEYFSETQRNKGNFPGRFSGRQFSNSRSEMNVSTLELGDSALYLCASSPPGLAGWQQYFGPGTRLTVT.